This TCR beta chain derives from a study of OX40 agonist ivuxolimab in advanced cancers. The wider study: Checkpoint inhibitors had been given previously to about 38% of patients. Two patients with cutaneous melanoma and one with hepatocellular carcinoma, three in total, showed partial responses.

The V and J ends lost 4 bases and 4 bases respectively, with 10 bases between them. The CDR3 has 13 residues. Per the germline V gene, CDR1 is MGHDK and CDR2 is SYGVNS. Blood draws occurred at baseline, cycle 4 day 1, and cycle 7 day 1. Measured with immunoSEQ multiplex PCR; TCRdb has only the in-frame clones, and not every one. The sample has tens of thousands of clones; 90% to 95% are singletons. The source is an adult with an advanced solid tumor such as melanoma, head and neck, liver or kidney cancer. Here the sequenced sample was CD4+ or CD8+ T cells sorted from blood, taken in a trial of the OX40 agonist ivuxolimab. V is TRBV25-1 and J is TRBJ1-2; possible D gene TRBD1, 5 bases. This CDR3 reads CASSARGGYGYTF. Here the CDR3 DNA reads TGTGCCAGCAGTGCGAGGGGAGGCTATGGCTACACCTTC.